The subject of this entry is one T cell receptor (beta chain). Its target is unknown. From germline, CDR1 is LGHNA and CDR2 YNFKEQ. The CDR3 totals 17 residues. V dropped 0 bases and J dropped 3; count of bases not matched to a gene: 9. CD4+CD45RO+CD25- cells were isolated as memory CD4+ T cells. Points from the study as a whole: Greatest tumor Treg TCR overlap was with tumor naive CD4+ cells. Larger-cohort validation covered only one TCR beta V-J rearrangement.

Semi-nested PCR with Nested Universal Primer A followed constant-region reverse priming of full-length variable regions. A single record per CDR3 protein comes from TCRdb applying MiXCR to the 5' RACE reads. This sample carries roughly 8,600 distinct CDR3 sequences, around 53% of them seen once, and the ten largest clones take roughly 5.1%. This receptor was taken from a female donor with breast cancer. The sample consisted of memory CD4+ T cells sorted from a lymph node. Sample subset: memory CD4+ T cells, CD4+CD45RO+CD25-. The chain combines TRBV4-2 with TRBJ2-3, with TRBD1 matching over 7 bases. CDR3 sequence: CASSQDLTGILTDTQYF. In DNA form, the CDR3 reads TGTGCCAGCAGCCAAGACTTGACAGGGATTCTGACAGATACGCAGTATTTT.